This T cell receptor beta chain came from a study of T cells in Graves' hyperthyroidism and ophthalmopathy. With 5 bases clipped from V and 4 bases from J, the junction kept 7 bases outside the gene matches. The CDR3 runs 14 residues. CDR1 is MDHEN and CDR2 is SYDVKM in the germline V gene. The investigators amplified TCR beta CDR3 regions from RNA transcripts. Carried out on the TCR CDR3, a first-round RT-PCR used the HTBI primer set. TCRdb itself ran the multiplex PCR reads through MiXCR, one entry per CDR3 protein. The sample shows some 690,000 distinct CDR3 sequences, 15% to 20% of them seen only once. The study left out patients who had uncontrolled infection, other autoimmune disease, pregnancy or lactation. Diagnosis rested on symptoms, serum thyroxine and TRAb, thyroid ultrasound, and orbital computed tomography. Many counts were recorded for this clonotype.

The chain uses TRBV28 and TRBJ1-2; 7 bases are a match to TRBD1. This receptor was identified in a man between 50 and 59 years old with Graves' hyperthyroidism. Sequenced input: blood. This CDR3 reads CASSENRGSYGYTF. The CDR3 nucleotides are TGTGCCAGCAGTGAAAACAGGGGTAGCTATGGCTACACCTTC.